The rows below give T cell receptor beta chains drawn from one sample of a study of monozygotic twins with inflammatory bowel disease. TCRdb re-analyzed the 5' RACE reads; it lists each CDR3 protein once, without DNA. Recorded for this sample: approximately 330,000 distinct CDR3 sequences. The sequenced material came from blood. The receptors originated from a human donor with ulcerative colitis or Crohn's disease, or a healthy co-twin of an affected twin (not recorded which). CDR3s include the opening cysteine and the closing phenylalanine or tryptophan.

TRBV12-3/TRBV12-4	17	TRBJ1-1	CASSLALGGLMNTEAFF
TRBV12-3/TRBV12-4	13	TRBJ1-2	CASSLATQGGYTF
TRBV12-3/TRBV12-4	14	TRBJ2-7	CASSFRADNYEQYF
TRBV5-1	14	TRBJ2-2	CASSPRGASGELFF
TRBV4-1	20	TRBJ2-1	CASSQGTGLAGGAPLYEQFF
TRBV7-2	14	TRBJ1-6	CASSPDPTPRPLHF
TRBV12-3/TRBV12-4	16	TRBJ2-1	CASSPRRVQDYNEQFF
TRBV7-2	15	TRBJ1-2	CASSLQGGGIDGYTF
TRBV2	14	TRBJ1-4	CASLNRATNEKLFF
TRBV7-9	15	TRBJ2-3	CASSQAGGLTDTQYF
TRBV3-1	14	TRBJ2-1	CASSSSGFYNEQFF
TRBV20-1	11	TRBJ1-2	CSAKENYGYTF
TRBV5-1	16	TRBJ2-5	CASSLVIQGAQETQYF
TRBV11-2	16	TRBJ1-1	CASSLGWGGDNTEAFF
TRBV28	11	TRBJ1-2	CASSGNYGYTF
TRBV23-1	18	TRBJ2-1	CASSQRLVRDRGRDEQFF
TRBV27	14	TRBJ1-4	CASSPDGGWEKLFF
TRBV7-3	15	TRBJ2-2	CASSLQQGSTGELFF
TRBV7-2	13	TRBJ2-5	CASTLQVEETQYF
TRBV6-4	15	TRBJ2-3	CASSVGRASTDTQYF
TRBV6-6	12	TRBJ2-1	CASSYIGQEQFF
TRBV23-1	16	TRBJ2-7	CASSQFQGAEVYEQYF
TRBV28	12	TRBJ1-1	CASNGGTTEAFF
TRBV20-1	13	TRBJ2-1	CSAGTASYNEQFF
TRBV7-9	14	TRBJ1-2	CASSLRQGGYGYTF
TRBV28	16	TRBJ2-6	CASIPQGASGANVLTF
TRBV10-2	14	TRBJ1-5	CATRANDRNQPQHF
TRBV5-1	15	TRBJ1-1	CASSLAVGMNTEAFF
TRBV28	15	TRBJ1-2	CASSEEGGRGYGYTF
TRBV5-1	18	TRBJ2-1	CASSRNSGMTFSTSEQFF
TRBV5-1	11	TRBJ2-7	CASSGDYEQYF
TRBV6-2/TRBV6-3	20	TRBJ2-1	CASSPLKTSGRVGAYNEQFF
TRBV28	15	TRBJ2-1	CASSLVSQGADEQFF
TRBV20-1	14	TRBJ2-7	CSASPGSGRVEQYF
TRBV7-8	12	TRBJ2-7	CASSLTSPEQYF
TRBV5-4	14	TRBJ2-2	CASSLYPNTGELFF
TRBV29-1	13	TRBJ2-1	CSVEESQGTVGIF
TRBV7-9	13	TRBJ2-7	CASRGQGGHEQYF
TRBV7-2	13	TRBJ2-7	CASSLLVRGEQYF
TRBV28	15	TRBJ2-3	CASRQRGRSTDTQYF
TRBV12-3/TRBV12-4	11	TRBJ1-1	CASFRSGDLFF
TRBV4-3	13	TRBJ2-1	CASSQGLDNEQFF
TRBV5-1	15	TRBJ2-1	CASSLGLLSYNEQFF
TRBV6-2/TRBV6-3	14	TRBJ2-1	CASSYRSGVNEQFF
TRBV12-3/TRBV12-4	20	TRBJ2-1	CASSLSRGLAGGRSYNEQFF
TRBV7-9	16	TRBJ2-3	CASSLVDIGSTDTQYF